This T cell receptor beta chain was identified in a study of OX40 agonist ivuxolimab in advanced cancers. As for the study in general: A history of anti-PD-1, anti-PD-L1 or anti-CTLA-4 therapy was acceptable, and over 30% had some. Regarding the study as a whole: The 0.1-3.0 mg/kg partial responders had among the lowest clonal expansion.

Systemic immunosuppression or a history of autoimmune disease excluded patients. With regard to this clone: Its antigen is as yet unknown.

The table came from immunoSEQ multiplex PCR; TCRdb's copy has only in-frame clones and leaves some out. The sample consists of some 45,000 clones, roughly 86% of them appearing once. Specimen: CD4+ or CD8+ T cells sorted from blood, collected in a trial of the OX40 agonist ivuxolimab. This receptor was obtained from an adult with an advanced solid tumor such as melanoma, head and neck, liver or kidney cancer.

The CDR3 reads CASSLVFGGSPLHF. CDR3 nucleotide sequence: TGTGCCAGCAGCTTAGTTTTCGGGGGTTCACCCCTCCACTTT. This chain connects TRBV7-2 to TRBJ1-6, with D tentatively TRBD1 (5 bases). Trimming removed 1 base at V and 9 bases at J, with 10 bases between. Germline V gene sequence: CDR1 SGHTA, CDR2 FQGNSA. The CDR3 consists of 14 residues. Supplemented by reference TRBV7-2 and TRBJ1-6, the full variable domain reads GAGVSQSPSNKVTEKGKDVELRCDPISGHTALYWYRQSLGQGLEFLIYFQGNSAPDKSGLPSDRFSAERTGGSVSTLTIQRTQQEDSAVYLCASSLVFGGSPLHFGNGTRLTVT.